The 24 T cell receptor beta chains below come from one sample, sequenced in a study. TCRdb fed the 5' RACE reads into MiXCR, producing one record per CDR3 protein. The top ten clones hold 6% to 8% of a sample with approximately 5,800 distinct CDR3 sequences, roughly 32% of them seen once. Specimen: memory CD4+ T cells sorted from a lymph node. Noted subset: memory CD4+ T cells, CD4+CD45RO+CD25-. Receptor source: a female donor with breast cancer.

This clonotype has just a few counts. The rearrangement links TRBV29-1 to TRBJ2-3, with D perhaps TRBD1 or TRBD2 (5 bases each). Germline CDR1 reads SQVTM; CDR2 reads ANQGSEA. The CDR3 spans 15 residues. The CDR3 DNA sequence: TGCGGCGGTGGAACGTGGGGGTGCGGCACAGATACGCAGTATTTT. Its translation: CGGGTWGCGTDTQYF.

This chain connects TRBV9 to TRBJ2-7, with TRBD1 matching over 7 bases. The length of the CDR3 is 14 residues. Trimming took 5 bases from V and 2 from J; bases not matched to a gene: 7. CDR1 and CDR2 from the germline V gene are SGDLS and YYNGEE. The CDR3 DNA follows: TGTGCCAGCAGTACCGGGACAGCCACCTACGAGCAGTACTTC. It encodes CASSTGTATYEQYF.

By its share, this clonotype is medium-sized. The genes are TRBV4-1 and TRBJ2-5; 8 bases match TRBD2. CDR1 MGHRA and CDR2 YSYEKL come from the germline V gene. The CDR3 contains 15 residues. Unmatched junction bases numbered 9, after V lost 4 bases and J lost 5 bases. The CDR3 DNA sequence: TGCGCCAGCAGCCCCCTTGGACTAGCTATCGAGACCCAGTACTTC. This gives the protein CASSPLGLAIETQYF.

CDR3 amino acids: CASSSGFGDTEAFF. CDR3 bases: TGCGCCAGCAGCTCAGGGTTCGGGGACACTGAAGCTTTCTTT. The chain uses TRBV5-1 and TRBJ1-1, with D perhaps matching TRBD1 (5 bases). The germline V gene encodes CDR1 SGHRS and CDR2 YFSETQ. There are 14 residues in the CDR3. Trimming took off 3 bases at V and 3 bases at J, with 12 bases between the two ends.

The chain recombines TRBV20-1 with TRBJ2-1; unclear D gene. V was pared by 6 bases and J by 4 bases, with 10 bases between. Germline CDR1 and CDR2: DFQATT and SNEGSKA (reference sequence). The CDR3 runs 12 residues. CDR3 in DNA: TGCAGTGCCGTTGACTTGTACAATGAGCAGTTCTTC. It is translated as CSAVDLYNEQFF.

The rearrangement links TRBV15 to TRBJ1-2; no firm D call. The CDR3 is 15 amino acids. Per germline, CDR1 LNHNV and CDR2 YYDKDF (reference sequence). Deletions cut 0 bases from V and 4 bases from J, with 12 bases between. CDR3 residues: CATSRDEGRIYGYTF. CDR3 sequence (DNA): TGTGCCACCAGCAGAGATGAGGGTAGAATCTATGGCTACACCTTC.

This clonotype was detected many times. Because it lacks the conserved phenylalanine or tryptophan at the end, this CDR3 is likely a read error. As DNA, the CDR3 is TGTGCCAGCAGTTACTCCGGCCTCTATGGCTACACCTCC. Translation: CASSYSGLYGYTS. The rearrangement joins TRBV6-2 or TRBV6-3 to TRBJ1-2; D is undetermined. The CDR3 is 13 amino acids. The V end lost 0 bases, the J end lost 4 bases, and 6 bases lay between the germline ends. Germline V gene sequence: CDR1 MNHEY, CDR2 SVGEGT.

The V and J genes are TRBV7-9 and TRBJ2-1; 8 bases fit TRBD2. V lost 3 bases, J lost 6 bases, and 7 bases stayed unmatched. In germline, CDR1 is SEHNR, CDR2 FQNEAQ (reference sequence). The CDR3 has 15 residues. The CDR3 loop is CASSFDGRAINEQFF. CDR3 bases: TGTGCCAGCAGCTTCGACGGGAGGGCCATCAATGAGCAGTTCTTC.

At least ten counts were recorded for this clonotype. The CDR3: CASSFRTTSGIRDEQFF. As DNA, the CDR3 is TGTGCCAGCAGCTTCCGAACGACTAGCGGGATTCGCGATGAGCAGTTCTTC. The genes are TRBV7-9 and TRBJ2-1; TRBD2 matches at 11 bases. CDR1 is SEHNR, CDR2 FQNEAQ, per germline (reference sequence). J lost 8 bases, V lost 3 bases, and 12 bases had no gene match. This CDR3 contains 17 residues.

In regard to this clonotype: A much larger clonotype is one base distant, so this may be a read error. Here the CDR3 omits its conserved ending phenylalanine or tryptophan, so a read error is the likely source. J is TRBJ2-3 and V is TRBV18, with 7 bases matching TRBD2. Germline CDR1 KGHSH, CDR2 LQKENI. Unmatched junction bases numbered 4, after V lost 2 bases and J lost 2 bases. The CDR3 totals 15 residues. The CDR3 reads CASSPLGGSTDTQYL. In DNA, the CDR3 is TGTGCCAGCTCACCATTGGGAGGGTCCACAGATACGCAGTATTTA.

By sample share, this clonotype is medium-sized. The genes are TRBV20-1 and TRBJ1-2; 8 bases agree with TRBD1. Germline loops: CDR1 DFQATT, CDR2 SNEGSKA (reference sequence). The CDR3 covers 13 residues. After removal of 4 bases from V and 5 bases from J, the junction contained 6 bases not matched to a gene. The CDR3 loop is CSATKGQGYGYTF. The CDR3 DNA reads TGCAGTGCTACAAAAGGACAGGGATATGGCTACACCTTC.

The chain has TRBV5-1 and TRBJ2-5; 9 positions match TRBD2. The CDR3 is made up of 16 amino acids. The V gene end was trimmed by 1 base and the J gene end by 4 bases; junction bases not matched to a gene: 8. In germline, CDR1 is SGHRS, CDR2 YFSETQ. As DNA, the CDR3 is TGCGCCAGCAGCTTGTATGGCGGGGGGGGTGGAGAGACCCAGTACTTC. Protein product: CASSLYGGGGGETQYF.

This clonotype has only one observation. At one end, the junction sequence differs from germline, possibly due to a read error. The chain is built from TRBV6-6 and TRBJ2-1, with TRBD2 as a possible D gene (6 bases). The CDR3 extends over 13 amino acids. The V gene's germline CDR1 is MNHNY and CDR2 SVGAGI (reference sequence). The CDR3 nucleotides read TGTGCCAGCAGTCGGGGAGGTGGAAACGAGCGGTTCTTC. It yields the protein CASSRGGGNERFF.

A few counts support this clonotype. J is TRBJ2-3 and V is TRBV7-2, with D unclear. CDR1 SGHTA and CDR2 FQGNSA come from the germline V gene. The CDR3 contains 15 residues. The germline V and J ends were trimmed by 1 base and 1 base, with 9 bases remaining between them. CDR3 loop: CASSLGGGGTDTQYF. Here the CDR3 DNA reads TGTGCCAGCAGCTTAGGCGGTGGAGGCACAGATACGCAGTATTTT.

This clonotype has ten or more counts. The chain combines TRBV7-3 with TRBJ2-5; the D call may be TRBD1 or TRBD2 (5 bases each). The CDR3 has 13 amino acids. Germline CDR1 SGHTA, CDR2 FQGTGA. V lost 6 bases and J 5 bases, leaving 13 bases between the germline ends. In DNA form, the CDR3 reads TGTGCCAGCAGTTCGGGGCCGGTGGAGACCCAGTACTTC. Amino acid sequence: CASSSGPVETQYF.

Comment on this clonotype: A much larger clone lies one base from this, so it may be a read error. The gene calls are TRBV4-1 and TRBJ1-2, with a weak D call TRBD1 (5 bases). CDR3 length equals 15 residues. Trimming removed 1 base from V and 7 bases from J, with 16 bases in between. Germline CDR1 and CDR2: MGHRA and YSYEKL. For the CDR3, the DNA is TGCGCCAGCAGCCAAGGTCCTGCGGGACTAGGTGGCTACACCTTC. It is translated as CASSQGPAGLGGYTF.

This chain links TRBV11-1 with TRBJ2-1; D gene unclear. Germline CDR1 SGHAT, CDR2 FQDESV (reference sequence). V was shortened by 3 bases and J by 7 bases, with 13 bases between the two germline ends. The CDR3 runs to 14 residues. DNA of the CDR3: TGTGCCAGCAGCTTGTCCTTCAAGCGTAATGAGCAGTTCTTC. This translates into CASSLSFKRNEQFF.

This clonotype was counted between two and nine times. An end of the junction does not agree with germline; a read error may underlie this. The chain is built from TRBV5-1 and TRBJ1-5; TRBD1 might be the D (6 bases). Germline V lookup: CDR1 SGHRS, CDR2 YFSETQ. The CDR3 has 14 amino acids. CDR3 in DNA: TGCGCCAGCAGCGAAGGGGGAGTGAGTCAGCGCCAGCATTTT. This translates into CASSEGGVSQRQHF.

In its sample, this clonotype ranks as medium-sized. This CDR3 is CASSLRGHPNTEAFF. The CDR3 bases are TGTGCCAGCAGCTTGAGGGGGCACCCGAACACTGAAGCTTTCTTT. The chain employs TRBV7-9 and TRBJ1-1, with TRBD1 identical over 7 bases. This CDR3 is 15 amino acids long. The ends lost 3 bases at V and 1 base at J; junction bases unmatched: 5. Germline V gene lookup returns CDR1 SEHNR and CDR2 FQNEAQ (reference sequence).

This clonotype was found many times. This may come from a read error, since a much larger clone is one base off. The chain carries TRBV7-2 and TRBJ1-2; D gene ambiguous. V was clipped by 5 bases and J by 2 bases, with 15 bases between them. Germline CDR1 is SGHTA and CDR2 is FQGNSA. This CDR3 has 15 amino acids. The CDR3 sequence is CASSTSLNPNYGYTF. CDR3 sequence (DNA): TGTGCCAGCAGCACATCCCTAAACCCCAACTATGGCTACACCTTC.

This clonotype is classed as medium-sized. This chain joins TRBV7-6 and TRBJ2-3; no definite D call. This CDR3 is built from 15 residues. The V gene's germline CDR1 is SGHVS and CDR2 FNYEAQ. The V gene lost 1 base and the J gene lost 0 bases, with 8 bases spanning the gap. The CDR3 DNA is TGTGCCAGCAGCTTAGGAGTGAGGAGCACAGATACGCAGTATTTT. Its translation: CASSLGVRSTDTQYF.

The rearrangement links TRBV28 to TRBJ1-5; TRBD1 is a possible D gene (6 bases). This CDR3 has 15 residues. The V end was cut by 7 bases, the J end by 0 bases, with 13 bases between. CDR1 and CDR2 from the germline V gene are MDHEN and SYDVKM. CDR3 protein: CASTLGTPSNQPQHF. For the CDR3, the DNA is TGTGCCAGCACCCTTGGGACACCTAGCAATCAGCCCCAGCATTTT.

This clonotype was recorded many times. This chain links TRBV4-1 with TRBJ2-2; 10 bases map to TRBD1. The CDR3 has 16 amino acids. Germline values: CDR1 MGHRA, CDR2 YSYEKL. The ends lost 0 bases at V and 4 bases at J; junction bases unmatched: 2. The CDR3 loop reads CASSQERTGGTGELFF. DNA for the CDR3: TGCGCCAGCAGCCAAGAACGGACAGGGGGCACCGGGGAGCTGTTTTTT.

This chain connects TRBV6-5 to TRBJ1-1; 8 bases agree with TRBD1. Germline V lookup: CDR1 MNHEY, CDR2 SVGAGI. The CDR3 sequence is 14 residues long. The trim removed 5 bases at V and 5 bases at J, leaving 7 bases unmatched. DNA for the CDR3: TGTGCCAGCAGTCACGGACAGGGAATAACTGAAGCTTTCTTT. Amino acid sequence: CASSHGQGITEAFF.